This TCR beta chain appears in the sequencing data of a study of T cells after posttransplantation cyclophosphamide. Repertoires were generated with immunoSEQ multiplex PCR, while TCRdb's copy carries only in-frame clones and drops some. The profile shows tens of thousands of clones, approximately 87% of them singletons. Study-wide points: Recipient CMV seropositivity and CMV reactivation strongly tracked TRB clonality. Donor-recipient repertoire similarity was low at 1-2 months, rising over year one. Tissue-infiltrating T cells from skin or gut overlapped little with blood T cells.

In the case of this clone: Its specificity is unknown.

Treatment was busulfan-fludarabine conditioning, a marrow graft, and cyclophosphamide on days +3 and +4. Specimen: PBMCs, collected after allogeneic stem cell transplant with posttransplant cyclophosphamide. The clonotype originates from a female patient between 30 and 39 years old who received an allogeneic stem cell transplant from an unrelated donor, was CMV-positive, and had no GVHD. The T cells may come from the graft donor.

The CDR3 DNA reads TGTGCCAGTAGTGCCGGCCCCCGAGGAGCCAAAAACATTCAGTACTTC. Translating it yields CASSAGPRGAKNIQYF. The gene calls are TRBV19 and TRBJ2-4; D not certain. Germline-derived CDR1 and CDR2 are LNHDA and SQIVND (reference sequence). Trimming left V 5 bases short and J 0 bases short, with 14 bases between. The CDR3 sequence is 16 residues long.